The next 25 T cell receptor beta chains were all read from a single sample in a study of control samples from healthy donors and cancer patients. The table came from immunoSEQ multiplex PCR; TCRdb's copy has only in-frame clones and leaves some out. The data contain about 140,000 clones, 91% of them seen just once; the ten biggest clones take up under 9%. Sequencing was performed on blood. The receptor set was obtained from a man younger than 35 in good health.

The rearrangement uses TRBV15 and TRBJ2-4, with D possibly TRBD1 on 6 matching bases. The germline gives CDR1 LNHNV, CDR2 YYDKDF (reference sequence). The CDR3 is 17 amino acids. Trimming pared 1 base from V and 0 bases from J, leaving 13 bases between. The CDR3 DNA is TGTGCCACCAGCAGAGTACTGGACAGTCTAGCCAAAAACATTCAGTACTTC. Its translation: CATSRVLDSLAKNIQYF.

V usage is TRBV5-1 and J usage is TRBJ2-3, with 7 bases matching TRBD2. Germline CDR1 is SGHRS and CDR2 is YFSETQ. V was pared by 3 bases and J by 2 bases, with 6 bases of the junction left unmatched. This CDR3 has 15 residues. CDR3 amino acids: CASSWEGRDTDTQYF. In nucleotides, the CDR3 is TGCGCCAGCAGCTGGGAGGGGAGAGACACAGATACGCAGTATTTT.

This chain uses TRBV10-3 with TRBJ2-7, with TRBD1 matching over 9 bases. From germline, CDR1 is ENHRY and CDR2 SYGVKD. V lost 3 bases, J lost 3 bases, and 9 bases stayed unmatched. CDR3 size: 16 residues. The CDR3 loop reads CAISDGGTGTLYEQYF. The CDR3 nucleotides read TGTGCCATCAGTGATGGGGGGACAGGGACCCTCTACGAGCAGTACTTC.

J is TRBJ1-4 and V is TRBV9; 11 bases are shared with TRBD1. The germline V gene encodes CDR1 SGDLS and CDR2 YYNGEE. The CDR3 sequence is 16 residues long. Trimming removed 4 bases from V and 7 bases from J; junction bases left unmatched: 9. In DNA form, the CDR3 reads TGTGCCAGCAGCTCATCTCCCGGGACAGGGGGTGAAAAACTGTTTTTT. Translated, it gives CASSSSPGTGGEKLFF. Using reference TRBV9 and TRBJ1-4 for the parts outside the CDR3, the full variable domain is DSGVTQTPKHLITATGQRVTLRCSPRSGDLSVYWYQQSLDQGLQFLIQYYNGEERAKGNILERFSAQQFPDLHSELNLSSLELGDSALYFCASSSSPGTGGEKLFFGSGTQLSVL.

V usage is TRBV9 and J usage is TRBJ2-1; 16 bases align to TRBD2. Trimming cost V 3 bases and J 6 bases; bases outside gene matches: 6. CDR3 size: 17 residues. CDR1 is SGDLS, CDR2 YYNGEE, per germline. CDR3 amino acids: CASSDGTSGGAFNEQFF. In DNA form, the CDR3 reads TGTGCCAGCAGCGACGGGACTAGCGGGGGGGCGTTCAATGAGCAGTTCTTC.

This clone was seen only a few times. The CDR3 is CASSLGTSSDTQYF. CDR3 nucleotides: TGTGCCAGCAGCTTAGGGACTAGTTCAGATACGCAGTATTTT. This chain connects TRBV7-3 to TRBJ2-3, with 8 nucleotides matching TRBD2. The CDR3 totals 14 residues. CDR1 SGHTA and CDR2 FQGTGA come from the germline V gene. V was clipped by 2 bases and J by 4 bases; unmatched bases: 2. Based on the CDR3 plus reference TRBV7-3 and TRBJ2-3, the full variable domain is GAGVSQTPSNKVTEKGKYVELRCDPISGHTALYWYRQSLGQGPEFLIYFQGTGAADDSGLPNDRFFAVRPEGSVSTLKIQRTERGDSAVYLCASSLGTSSDTQYFGPGTRLTVL.

This clone was seen just once. J is TRBJ1-2 and V is TRBV20-1, with D unclear. V lost 7 bases and J lost 4, with 4 bases in between. Germline CDR1 and CDR2: DFQATT and SNEGSKA (reference sequence). CDR3 length: 9 residues. CDR3 DNA: TGCAGTGAGGTCTATGGCTACACCTTC. Encoded protein: CSEVYGYTF.

The rearrangement uses TRBV6-5 and TRBJ2-2, with 8 bases identical to TRBD1. The junction had 1 base not matched to a gene; V was cut back by 7 bases and J by 0 bases. Germline V gene lookup returns CDR1 MNHEY and CDR2 SVGAGI. The CDR3 is made up of 14 amino acids. Here the CDR3 DNA reads TGTGCCAGCACGGGACAGGCGAACACCGGGGAGCTGTTTTTT. This translates into CASTGQANTGELFF.

This clone was counted only a few times. The chain links TRBV5-1 to TRBJ2-5, with D maybe TRBD2 (5 bases). The ends were cut back, 2 bases at V and 3 bases at J, with 11 bases in the middle. The CDR3 covers 14 residues. In germline, CDR1 is SGHRS, CDR2 YFSETQ. Written as DNA, the CDR3 is TGCGCCAGCAGCTTACAAGCGGCTAAAGAGACCCAGTACTTC. Translation: CASSLQAAKETQYF.

The V gene is TRBV6-4, the J gene TRBJ2-1; unclear D gene. V lost 4 bases and J 2 bases, leaving 15 bases between the germline ends. The CDR3 covers 16 residues. Germline CDR1 and CDR2: MRHNA and SNTAGT. CDR3 sequence: CASSVHLHGAYNEQFF. For the CDR3, the DNA is TGTGCCAGCAGTGTCCACCTTCATGGGGCCTACAATGAGCAGTTCTTC.

This clone has just one count. The chain links TRBV18 to TRBJ2-4; tentatively, D is TRBD1 or TRBD2 (6 bases each). CDR3 length: 17 amino acids. CDR1 KGHSH and CDR2 LQKENI come from the germline V gene. Trimming left V 3 bases short and J 4 bases short, with 19 bases between. The CDR3 region is CASSPGGPVGAKNIQYF. CDR3 sequence (DNA): TGTGCCAGCTCACCTGGGGGGCCGGTTGGAGCGAAAAACATTCAGTACTTC.

This clone has only one observation. The chain links TRBV27 to TRBJ1-1; TRBD1 might be the D (6 bases). This CDR3 has 15 amino acids. V was shortened by 5 bases and J by 5 bases, with 18 bases between the two germline ends. CDR1 and CDR2 from the germline V gene are MNHEY and SMNVEV (reference sequence). The CDR3 coding sequence is TGTGCCAGCAGTGCGCGGGGGCAGGGAGGGACTGAAGCTTTCTTT. This gives the protein CASSARGQGGTEAFF.

The chain carries TRBV9 and TRBJ2-3; no firm D call. Deletions cut 5 bases from V and 0 bases from J, with 7 bases between. The CDR3 has 13 amino acids. Germline assignment: CDR1 SGDLS and CDR2 YYNGEE. CDR3: CASRGGSTDTQYF. DNA for the CDR3: TGTGCCAGCAGGGGCGGTAGCACAGATACGCAGTATTTT.

The chain recombines TRBV6-5 with TRBJ2-3; no reliable D call. Germline V gives CDR1 MNHEY, CDR2 SVGAGI. The CDR3 consists of 14 residues. The ends were cut back, 0 bases at V and 1 base at J, with 5 bases in the middle. The CDR3 nucleotides are TGTGCCAGCAGTTACTCACGACGCACAGATACGCAGTATTTT. Amino acid sequence: CASSYSRRTDTQYF.

The chain combines TRBV7-2 with TRBJ1-1; D perhaps matches TRBD1 (6 bases). V lost 5 bases and J lost 7, with 20 bases in between. Germline V lookup: CDR1 SGHTA, CDR2 FQGNSA. The CDR3 consists of 15 residues. CDR3 amino acids: CASSHDTGYAIEAFF. The CDR3 DNA reads as TGTGCCAGCAGCCACGACACAGGGTACGCGATTGAAGCTTTCTTT.

The rearrangement uses TRBV9 and TRBJ1-1, with 7 bases matching TRBD1. The CDR3 sequence is 14 residues long. Germline values: CDR1 SGDLS, CDR2 YYNGEE. The junction had 2 bases not matched to a gene; V was cut back by 3 bases and J by 0 bases. The CDR3 reads CASSGGQLNTEAFF. The CDR3 bases are TGTGCCAGCAGCGGGGGACAGTTGAACACTGAAGCTTTCTTT.

CDR3 protein: CAVQGGNTEAFF. CDR3 DNA: TGTGCCGTACAGGGAGGGAACACTGAAGCTTTCTTT. The V and J genes are TRBV6-5 and TRBJ1-1; D may be TRBD1 (6 bases). V lost 11 bases to trimming and J lost 1 base, with 11 bases between them. This CDR3 has 12 amino acids. The germline V gene has CDR1 MNHEY and CDR2 SVGAGI.

The V and J genes are TRBV19 and TRBJ1-1; the D gene is possibly TRBD1 (6 bases). This CDR3 is built from 15 residues. Looked up from germline, CDR1 is LNHDA and CDR2 is SQIVND (reference sequence). V gave up 7 bases and J gave up 1 base, with 16 bases separating them. Here the CDR3 DNA reads TGTGCCAGTACGAAGGGGGGGTCCGGGAACACTGAAGCTTTCTTT. It codes for CASTKGGSGNTEAFF.

The chain joins TRBV3-1 (or the pseudogene TRBV3-2) to TRBJ2-5; TRBD2 aligns across 11 bases. Trimming removed 1 base from V and 5 bases from J; junction bases left unmatched: 6. Germline V gives CDR1 LGHDT, CDR2 YNNKEL (reference sequence). This CDR3 spans 16 amino acids. The chain's CDR3 is CASSQAGTSGMETQYF. The CDR3 DNA follows: TGTGCCAGCAGCCAAGCCGGGACTAGCGGAATGGAGACCCAGTACTTC.

The chain has TRBV18 and TRBJ2-3; 9 nucleotides agree with TRBD1. CDR3 length: 14 residues. Germline V gene data show CDR1 as KGHSH and CDR2 as LQKENI. J was trimmed by 5 bases and V by 6 bases; bases with no gene match: 6. CDR3 DNA sequence: TGTGCCAGCTCCCTAACAGGGGGCGAAGATACGCAGTATTTT. Its protein is CASSLTGGEDTQYF.

The chain has TRBV6-5 and TRBJ1-4, with D possibly TRBD1 on 6 matching bases. The CDR3 spans 15 residues. Germline lookup yields CDR1 MNHEY and CDR2 SVGAGI. V was pared by 5 bases and J by 6 bases, with 16 bases between. The CDR3 reads CASSPGGGVDEKLFF. CDR3 DNA: TGTGCCAGCAGTCCCGGCGGGGGCGTAGATGAAAAACTGTTTTTT.

The rearrangement links TRBV6-2 or TRBV6-3 to TRBJ1-4, with TRBD1 matching over 10 bases. The CDR3 sequence is 14 residues long. With V trimmed by 7 bases and J by 6 bases, 5 bases remained unmatched. Germline CDR1 is MNHEY and CDR2 is SVGEGT. The CDR3 loop reads CASTPDRGDEKLFF. The DNA of the CDR3 is TGTGCCAGCACCCCGGACAGGGGGGATGAAAAACTGTTTTTT.

V usage is TRBV4-1 and J usage is TRBJ2-7, with 7 bases lining up with TRBD1. V lost 3 bases, J lost 3 bases, and 8 bases stayed unmatched. Germline V CDR1 and CDR2: MGHRA, YSYEKL. CDR3 length equals 15 residues. The CDR3 sequence is CASSQRDSKYYEQYF. CDR3 DNA sequence: TGCGCCAGCAGCCAGAGGGACAGCAAATACTACGAGCAGTACTTC.

CDR3 sequence reads: CASSLSVSPGYEQYF. In nucleotides, the CDR3 is TGTGCCAGCAGCTTATCGGTGAGCCCTGGCTACGAGCAGTACTTC. The chain is built from TRBV7-3 and TRBJ2-7, with no clear D. Germline values: CDR1 SGHTA, CDR2 FQGTGA. V lost 2 bases, J lost 3 bases, and 14 bases lay in between. This CDR3 is built from 15 residues.

This clone has just one count. The chain uses TRBV5-1 and TRBJ2-1, with 9 bases identical to TRBD1. This CDR3 spans 17 amino acids. Germline trimming cut 4 bases from V and 7 bases from J; bases unmatched to any gene: 15. Germline CDR1 and CDR2: SGHRS and YFSETQ. The CDR3 spells CASSAQAYGQGINEQFF. CDR3 in DNA: TGCGCCAGCAGCGCCCAGGCATATGGACAGGGGATTAATGAGCAGTTCTTC.